Listed below are T cell receptor beta chains from one sample, sequenced in a study of blood T cell repertoires in COVID-19. Only in-frame clones appear in the TCRdb table, and some are missing; sequencing was by immunoSEQ multiplex PCR. Of about 100,000 clones in the sample, roughly 87% were seen once. The sample was peripheral blood. These TCRs come from a young man in a cohort sampled during active COVID-19. Both conserved end residues are part of each CDR3. D genes are given only for firm matches. The listing skips clone size in some rows; elsewhere it reads once, few, many or a size class.

clone size: -; J gene: TRBJ1-2; D gene: -; V gene: TRBV11-1; CDR3 DNA: TGTGCCAGCAGCCCGGAGGGGAGAGCTAACTATGGCTACACCTTC; CDR3 protein: CASSPEGRANYGYTF
clone size: few; J gene: TRBJ2-3; D gene: TRBD2; V gene: TRBV5-1; CDR3 DNA: TGCGCCAGCAGCTTGGCCCTAGCGGGGGGGCAGGGCACAGATACGCAGTATTTT; CDR3 protein: CASSLALAGGQGTDTQYF
clone size: -; J gene: TRBJ2-7; D gene: -; V gene: TRBV3-1/TRBV3-2; CDR3 DNA: TGTGCCAGCAGCCAAACCGGGGGCTACGAGCAGTACTTC; CDR3 protein: CASSQTGGYEQYF
clone size: -; J gene: TRBJ1-4; D gene: -; V gene: TRBV6-4; CDR3 DNA: TGTGCCAGCAGCCGGTACGGGGAAAAACTGTTTTTT; CDR3 protein: CASSRYGEKLFF
clone size: -; J gene: TRBJ1-1; D gene: -; V gene: TRBV18; CDR3 DNA: TGTGCCAGCTCAGCAGGGGACGGCACTGAAGCTTTCTTT; CDR3 protein: CASSAGDGTEAFF
clone size: -; J gene: TRBJ2-7; D gene: TRBD2; V gene: TRBV19; CDR3 DNA: TGTGCCAGTAGTGGGGGGCGGGGGGATCGAGGCGAGCAGTACTTC; CDR3 protein: CASSGGRGDRGEQYF
clone size: -; J gene: TRBJ1-3; D gene: -; V gene: TRBV29-1; CDR3 DNA: TGCAGCGCCGCGGGGACGGGAAACACCATATATTTT; CDR3 protein: CSAAGTGNTIYF
clone size: -; J gene: TRBJ1-5; D gene: TRBD1; V gene: TRBV7-2; CDR3 DNA: TGTGCCAGCAGCTTAGCGGGACAGGGGTTTCGCAATCAGCCCCAGCATTTT; CDR3 protein: CASSLAGQGFRNQPQHF
clone size: -; J gene: TRBJ2-1; D gene: TRBD2; V gene: TRBV5-1; CDR3 DNA: TGCGCCAGCAACACTGAGGCGGGGGTCAACAATGAGCAGTTCTTC; CDR3 protein: CASNTEAGVNNEQFF
clone size: once; J gene: TRBJ1-1; D gene: TRBD1; V gene: TRBV18; CDR3 DNA: TGTGCCAGCTCACCCCCTGGACAGGGGGCGGGCACTGAAGCTTTCTTT; CDR3 protein: CASSPPGQGAGTEAFF
clone size: -; J gene: TRBJ2-7; D gene: TRBD1; V gene: TRBV19; CDR3 DNA: TGTGCCAGTAGTAGCACCGGGACAGGGGACCACGAGCAGTACTTC; CDR3 protein: CASSSTGTGDHEQYF
clone size: -; J gene: TRBJ1-2; D gene: TRBD1; V gene: TRBV5-4; CDR3 DNA: TGTGCCAGCAGCCAACCGGGACAGGATTATGGCTACACCTTC; CDR3 protein: CASSQPGQDYGYTF
clone size: -; J gene: TRBJ2-5; D gene: -; V gene: TRBV4-1; CDR3 DNA: TGCGCCAGCAGCCGAGGACAGAAAGAGGGCTCCGAGACCCAGTACTTC; CDR3 protein: CASSRGQKEGSETQYF
clone size: -; J gene: TRBJ1-6; D gene: -; V gene: TRBV19; CDR3 DNA: TGTGCCAGTAGTAACCTAGGGGGAGAAGATTCACCCCTCCACTTT; CDR3 protein: CASSNLGGEDSPLHF
clone size: -; J gene: TRBJ1-5; D gene: -; V gene: TRBV3-1/TRBV3-2; CDR3 DNA: TGTGCCAGCAGCCAAATTTCAGGGGTGAATCAGCCCCAGCATTTT; CDR3 protein: CASSQISGVNQPQHF
clone size: -; J gene: TRBJ1-2; D gene: TRBD1; V gene: TRBV6-5; CDR3 DNA: TGTGCCAGCAGTTCGTACAGGGGCGGCTATGGCTACACCTTC; CDR3 protein: CASSSYRGGYGYTF
clone size: -; J gene: TRBJ1-2; D gene: -; V gene: TRBV29-1; CDR3 DNA: TGCAGCGTTGAAGGTGCGGGGACGAACGGCTACACCTTC; CDR3 protein: CSVEGAGTNGYTF
clone size: once; J gene: TRBJ2-5; D gene: -; V gene: TRBV9; CDR3 DNA: TGTGCCAGCAGCGTAGGTGGCCGCCAAGAGACCCAGTACTTC; CDR3 protein: CASSVGGRQETQYF
clone size: -; J gene: TRBJ1-5; D gene: -; V gene: TRBV9; CDR3 DNA: TGTGCCAGCAGCGTCGACAGCCATAGCAATCAGCCCCAGCATTTT; CDR3 protein: CASSVDSHSNQPQHF
clone size: once; J gene: TRBJ2-2; D gene: TRBD2; V gene: TRBV5-1; CDR3 DNA: TGCGCCAGCATACAGGGACTAGCGGGGGCGAACACCGGGGAGCTGTTTTTT; CDR3 protein: CASIQGLAGANTGELFF
clone size: -; J gene: TRBJ1-2; D gene: -; V gene: TRBV7-2; CDR3 DNA: TGTGCCAGCAGCTTAGTAACAGGAGACCGGTACACCTTC; CDR3 protein: CASSLVTGDRYTF
clone size: -; J gene: TRBJ1-1; D gene: TRBD1; V gene: TRBV6-5; CDR3 DNA: TGTGCCAGCAGTTACCCTATCGGGACAGGGATTTTGGCTTTCTTT; CDR3 protein: CASSYPIGTGILAFF
clone size: -; J gene: TRBJ2-3; D gene: -; V gene: TRBV6-5; CDR3 DNA: TGTGCCAGCAGTTACTCGTTCACTCGAGCAGATACGCAGTATTTT; CDR3 protein: CASSYSFTRADTQYF
clone size: -; J gene: TRBJ1-2; D gene: -; V gene: TRBV30; CDR3 DNA: TGTGCCTGGAGGGACCACTTCTCGGGCAGGGGAAACTATGGCTACACCTTC; CDR3 protein: CAWRDHFSGRGNYGYTF
clone size: -; J gene: TRBJ2-1; D gene: -; V gene: TRBV2; CDR3 DNA: TGTGCCAGCAGTGAATTAAGGCGCGGTGAGCAGTTCTTC; CDR3 protein: CASSELRRGEQFF
clone size: -; J gene: TRBJ2-1; D gene: -; V gene: TRBV7-6; CDR3 DNA: TGTGCCAGCAGCTTAGAAGGGAGCTCCTACAATGAGCAGTTCTTC; CDR3 protein: CASSLEGSSYNEQFF
clone size: -; J gene: TRBJ1-3; D gene: TRBD1; V gene: TRBV6-5; CDR3 DNA: TGTGCCAGCAGGACAGGGGTCGGAAACACCATATATTTT; CDR3 protein: CASRTGVGNTIYF
clone size: -; J gene: TRBJ2-7; D gene: -; V gene: TRBV10-1; CDR3 DNA: TGCGCCAGCAGTCCCGGGTCCTCCTACGAGCAGTACTTC; CDR3 protein: CASSPGSSYEQYF
clone size: -; J gene: TRBJ1-1; D gene: -; V gene: TRBV5-1; CDR3 DNA: TGCGCCAGCAGCTTGGCGGGAGAGGGGAGAGCTTTCTTT; CDR3 protein: CASSLAGEGRAFF
clone size: -; J gene: TRBJ1-2; D gene: -; V gene: TRBV3-1/TRBV3-2; CDR3 DNA: TGTGCCAGCAGCCAAGTGGAGGGACGGGATGGCTACACCTTC; CDR3 protein: CASSQVEGRDGYTF
clone size: -; J gene: TRBJ1-2; D gene: -; V gene: TRBV19; CDR3 DNA: TGTGCCAGTAGGGACAGAGCCTTTATCTATGGCTACACCTTC; CDR3 protein: CASRDRAFIYGYTF
clone size: -; J gene: TRBJ2-3; D gene: TRBD2; V gene: TRBV4-1; CDR3 DNA: TGCGCCAGCAGCCAAGAGGGGAGCGGGGACCCTAGCACAGATACGCAGTATTTT; CDR3 protein: CASSQEGSGDPSTDTQYF
clone size: few; J gene: TRBJ2-2; D gene: TRBD2; V gene: TRBV5-5; CDR3 DNA: TGTGCCAGCAGCTTGGTTCTAGCGGGGGCCCACACCGGGGAGCTGTTTTTT; CDR3 protein: CASSLVLAGAHTGELFF
clone size: -; J gene: TRBJ1-6; D gene: TRBD1; V gene: TRBV2; CDR3 DNA: TGTGCCAGCAGTGGGACAGGGAAGAAGTCACCCCTCCACTTT; CDR3 protein: CASSGTGKKSPLHF
clone size: once; J gene: TRBJ1-4; D gene: TRBD1; V gene: TRBV19; CDR3 DNA: TGTGCCAGTGGGGACAGAATTAATGAAAAACTGTTTTTT; CDR3 protein: CASGDRINEKLFF
clone size: -; J gene: TRBJ1-2; D gene: -; V gene: TRBV28; CDR3 DNA: TGTGCCAGCAGGGAAGGAGGGCCGATGGGCTACACCTTC; CDR3 protein: CASREGGPMGYTF
clone size: once; J gene: TRBJ2-3; D gene: TRBD1; V gene: TRBV11-2; CDR3 DNA: TGTGCCAGCGGGGAAGGGGGCCGTCCGTTCGCAGATACGCAGTATTTT; CDR3 protein: CASGEGGRPFADTQYF
clone size: -; J gene: TRBJ1-1; D gene: -; V gene: TRBV2; CDR3 DNA: TGTGCCAGCAGCGGGGGGCGGGCAGCTGAAGCTTTCTTT; CDR3 protein: CASSGGRAAEAFF
clone size: -; J gene: TRBJ2-5; D gene: TRBD2; V gene: TRBV6-6; CDR3 DNA: TGTGCCAGCAGTCGGACTAGCGGGCAAGAGACCCAGTACTTC; CDR3 protein: CASSRTSGQETQYF
clone size: -; J gene: TRBJ1-3; D gene: -; V gene: TRBV2; CDR3 DNA: TGTGCCAGCAGTCCCGAGACAGTTTACTCTGGAAACACCATATATTTT; CDR3 protein: CASSPETVYSGNTIYF
clone size: few; J gene: TRBJ1-4; D gene: -; V gene: TRBV9; CDR3 DNA: TGTGCCAGCAGCGTAGAGGGGGGGAATAATGAAAAACTGTTTTTT; CDR3 protein: CASSVEGGNNEKLFF
clone size: -; J gene: TRBJ2-5; D gene: TRBD2; V gene: TRBV28; CDR3 DNA: TGTGCCAGCAGTTTAAGCCCTGTGACGAGCGGGGGAGGAAAGACCCAGTACTTC; CDR3 protein: CASSLSPVTSGGGKTQYF
clone size: -; J gene: TRBJ2-1; D gene: -; V gene: TRBV30; CDR3 DNA: TGTGCCTGTCCAGGGGTCCGCAATGAGCAGTTCTTC; CDR3 protein: CACPGVRNEQFF